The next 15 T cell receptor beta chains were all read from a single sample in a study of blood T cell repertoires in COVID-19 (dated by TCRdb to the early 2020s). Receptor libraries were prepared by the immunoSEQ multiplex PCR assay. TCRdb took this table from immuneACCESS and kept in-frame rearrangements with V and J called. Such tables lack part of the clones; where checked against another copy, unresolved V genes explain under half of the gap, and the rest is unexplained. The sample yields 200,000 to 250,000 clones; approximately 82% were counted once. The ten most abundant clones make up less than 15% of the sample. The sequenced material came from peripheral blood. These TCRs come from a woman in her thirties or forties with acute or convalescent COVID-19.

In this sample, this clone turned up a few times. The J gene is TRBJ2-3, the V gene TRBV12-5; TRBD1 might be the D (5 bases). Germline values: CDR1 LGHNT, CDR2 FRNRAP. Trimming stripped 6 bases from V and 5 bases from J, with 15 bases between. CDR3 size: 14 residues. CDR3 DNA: TGTGCTAGTGGAATATCAGGGTGGCGAGATACGCAGTATTTT. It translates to CASGISGWRDTQYF.

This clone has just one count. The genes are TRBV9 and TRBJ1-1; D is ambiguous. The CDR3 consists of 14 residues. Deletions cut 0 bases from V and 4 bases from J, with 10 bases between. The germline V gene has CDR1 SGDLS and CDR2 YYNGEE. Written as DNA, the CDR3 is TGTGCCAGCAGCGTAGGGTCAGGTCCCACTGAAGCTTTCTTT. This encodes CASSVGSGPTEAFF. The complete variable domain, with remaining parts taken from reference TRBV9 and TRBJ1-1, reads DSGVTQTPKHLITATGQRVTLRCSPRSGDLSVYWYQQSLDQGLQFLIQYYNGEERAKGNILERFSAQQFPDLHSELNLSSLELGDSALYFCASSVGSGPTEAFFGQGTRLTVV.

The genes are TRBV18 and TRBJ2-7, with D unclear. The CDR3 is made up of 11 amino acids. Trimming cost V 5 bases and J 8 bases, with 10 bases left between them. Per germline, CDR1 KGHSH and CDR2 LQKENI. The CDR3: CASSTDTQQYF. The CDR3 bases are TGTGCCAGCTCAACCGACACTCAGCAGTACTTC.

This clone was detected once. CDR3 nucleotide sequence: TGTGCCAGCAGCTTAGTAGTGGGTGGGAGCGACGAGCAGTACTTC. Translated: CASSLVVGGSDEQYF. The chain uses TRBV7-2 and TRBJ2-7; maybe TRBD2 (5 bases). The V gene's germline CDR1 is SGHTA and CDR2 FQGNSA. Between the trimmed V and J ends, which lost 1 base and 5 bases, there was a span of 15 bases. CDR3 length: 15 amino acids.

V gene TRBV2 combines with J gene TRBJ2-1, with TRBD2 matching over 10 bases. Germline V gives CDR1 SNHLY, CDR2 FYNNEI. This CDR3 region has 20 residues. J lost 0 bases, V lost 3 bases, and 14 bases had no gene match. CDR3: CASSEAPGAGLAVSYNEQFF. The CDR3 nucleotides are TGTGCCAGCAGTGAGGCTCCAGGCGCCGGACTAGCGGTCTCCTACAATGAGCAGTTCTTC. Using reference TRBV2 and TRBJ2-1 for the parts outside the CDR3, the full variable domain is EPEVTQTPSHQVTQMGQEVILRCVPISNHLYFYWYRQILGQKVEFLVSFYNNEISEKSEIFDDQFSVERPDGSNFTLKIRSTKLEDSAMYFCASSEAPGAGLAVSYNEQFFGPGTRLTVL.

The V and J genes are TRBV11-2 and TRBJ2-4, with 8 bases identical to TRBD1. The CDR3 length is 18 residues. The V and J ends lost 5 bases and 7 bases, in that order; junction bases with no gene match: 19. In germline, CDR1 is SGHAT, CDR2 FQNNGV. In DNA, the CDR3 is TGTGCCAGCAGCCTGGAGGCCGCAGGGGGCAGGGTATGGAACATTCAGTACTTC. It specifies CASSLEAAGGRVWNIQYF.

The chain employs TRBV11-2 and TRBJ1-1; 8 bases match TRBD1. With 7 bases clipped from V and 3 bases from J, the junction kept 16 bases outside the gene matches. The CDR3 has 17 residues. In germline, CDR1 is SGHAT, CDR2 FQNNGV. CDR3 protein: CASNLGRTGPWDTEAFF. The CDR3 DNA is TGTGCCAGCAACTTGGGTCGGACAGGGCCGTGGGACACTGAAGCTTTCTTT.

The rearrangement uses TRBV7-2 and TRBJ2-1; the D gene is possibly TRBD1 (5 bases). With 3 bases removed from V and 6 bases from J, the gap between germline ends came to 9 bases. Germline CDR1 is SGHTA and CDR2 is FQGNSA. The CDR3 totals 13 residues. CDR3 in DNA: TGTGCCAGCAGCTTTGCTCAGGGCAATGAGCAGTTCTTC. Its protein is CASSFAQGNEQFF.

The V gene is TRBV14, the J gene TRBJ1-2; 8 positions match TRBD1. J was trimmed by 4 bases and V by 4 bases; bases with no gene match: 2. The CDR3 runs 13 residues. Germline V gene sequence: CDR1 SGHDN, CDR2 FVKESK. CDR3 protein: CASSRQGSYGYTF. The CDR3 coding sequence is TGTGCCAGCAGCCGACAGGGGAGCTATGGCTACACCTTC.

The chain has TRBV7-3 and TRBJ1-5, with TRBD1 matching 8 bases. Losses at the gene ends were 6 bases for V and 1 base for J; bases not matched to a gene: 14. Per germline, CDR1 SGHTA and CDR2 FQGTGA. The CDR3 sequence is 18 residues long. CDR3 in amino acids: CASRRPGQAKGSNQPQHF. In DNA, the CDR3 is TGTGCCAGCAGACGACCGGGACAGGCGAAGGGAAGCAATCAGCCCCAGCATTTT.

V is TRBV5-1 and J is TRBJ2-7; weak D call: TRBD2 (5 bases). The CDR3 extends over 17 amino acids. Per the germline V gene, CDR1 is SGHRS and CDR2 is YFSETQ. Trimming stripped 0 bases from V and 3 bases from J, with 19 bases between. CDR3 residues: CASSLDAGVAASYEQYF. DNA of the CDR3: TGCGCCAGCAGCTTGGATGCCGGGGTAGCTGCGAGCTACGAGCAGTACTTC.

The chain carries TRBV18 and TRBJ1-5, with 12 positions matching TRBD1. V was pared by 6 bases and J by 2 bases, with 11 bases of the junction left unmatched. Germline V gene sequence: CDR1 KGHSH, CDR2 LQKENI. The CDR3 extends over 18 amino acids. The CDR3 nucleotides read TGTGCCAGCTCGCCCAGGTCGGGACAGGGGGCAGGCAATCAGCCCCAGCATTTT. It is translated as CASSPRSGQGAGNQPQHF.

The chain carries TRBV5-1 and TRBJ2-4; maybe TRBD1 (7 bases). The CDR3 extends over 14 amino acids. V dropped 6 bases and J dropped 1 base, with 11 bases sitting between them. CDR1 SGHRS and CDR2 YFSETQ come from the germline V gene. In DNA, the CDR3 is TGCGCCAGCACCCCAGGGGGGGCCAAAAACATTCAGTACTTC. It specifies CASTPGGAKNIQYF.

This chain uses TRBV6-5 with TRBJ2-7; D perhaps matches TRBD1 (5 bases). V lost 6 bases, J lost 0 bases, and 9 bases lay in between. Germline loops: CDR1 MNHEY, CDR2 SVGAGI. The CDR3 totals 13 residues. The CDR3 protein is CASRRQSSYEQYF. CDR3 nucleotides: TGTGCCAGCAGACGACAGAGCTCCTACGAGCAGTACTTC.

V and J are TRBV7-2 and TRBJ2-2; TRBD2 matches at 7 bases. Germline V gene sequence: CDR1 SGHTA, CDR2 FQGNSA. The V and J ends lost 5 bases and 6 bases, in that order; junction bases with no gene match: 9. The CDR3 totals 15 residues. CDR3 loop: CASSPAGAAAGELFF. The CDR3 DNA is TGTGCCAGCAGCCCCGCGGGAGCGGCGGCCGGGGAGCTGTTTTTT.